The 21 T cell receptor beta chains listed next were all sequenced from one sample in a study of cytomegalovirus exposure and HLA in healthy donors. PCR was performed using 60 Vbeta and 13 Jbeta primers. Data came from immunoSEQ multiplex PCR; TCRdb stores just in-frame clones and leaves some out. The sample shows about 140,000 clones, roughly 73% of them seen only once. Sequencing input: PBMCs. These receptors came from a human donor in good health.

This chain connects TRBV5-1 to TRBJ2-3, with TRBD2 identical over 11 bases. The J segment lost 5 bases and the V segment lost 6 bases, leaving 5 bases of the junction unmatched. CDR3 length equals 14 residues. Germline values: CDR1 SGHRS, CDR2 YFSETQ. The CDR3 reads CASNLAGGLDTQYF. The CDR3 region has the DNA TGCGCCAGCAATCTAGCGGGGGGCCTAGATACGCAGTATTTT.

The chain links TRBV9 to TRBJ2-7; perhaps TRBD1 as D (6 bases). Trimming pared 4 bases from V and 2 bases from J, leaving 13 bases between. CDR1 is SGDLS, CDR2 YYNGEE, per germline. The CDR3 sequence is 14 residues long. CDR3 in DNA: TGTGCCAGCAGCCCACAGGGATCCCCCTACGAGCAGTACTTC. It is translated as CASSPQGSPYEQYF.

This chain links TRBV29-1 with TRBJ2-5, with TRBD2 matching 10 bases. V dropped 7 bases and J dropped 4; count of bases not matched to a gene: 6. Germline-derived CDR1 and CDR2 are SQVTM and ANQGSEA. The CDR3 consists of 13 residues. As DNA, the CDR3 is TGCAGCGCCTTAACTAGCGGGATAGAGACCCAGTACTTC. This codes for CSALTSGIETQYF. The full variable domain, rest sourced from reference TRBV29-1 and TRBJ2-5, is SAVISQKPSRDICQRGTSLTIQCQVDSQVTMMFWYRQQPGQSLTLIATANQGSEATYESGFVIDKFPISRPNLTFSTLTVSNMSPEDSSIYLCSALTSGIETQYFGPGTRLLVL.

The chain has TRBV6-1 and TRBJ2-5, with D maybe TRBD1 (5 bases). CDR3 length: 13 amino acids. Per germline, CDR1 MNHNS and CDR2 SASEGT. Trimming left V 6 bases short and J 5 bases short, with 13 bases between. The DNA for the CDR3 is TGTGCCAGCAGGTCTTCAGGGTACGAGACCCAGTACTTC. It specifies CASRSSGYETQYF.

The J gene is TRBJ1-5, the V gene TRBV6-5; no definite D call. The V end lost 2 bases, the J end lost 5 bases, and 7 bases lay between the germline ends. The CDR3 runs to 13 residues. CDR1 MNHEY and CDR2 SVGAGI come from the germline V gene. The CDR3 DNA reads TGTGCCAGCAGTTACAGCGTTTATCAGCCCCAGCATTTT. It yields the protein CASSYSVYQPQHF.

The CDR3 coding sequence is TGTGCCAGCTCACCTCCCGGGACTTCCTTAGTGTGGCAGTACTTC. Translation: CASSPPGTSLVWQYF. V usage is TRBV18 and J usage is TRBJ2-7; possibly TRBD2 for D (6 bases). This CDR3 spans 15 amino acids. Germline CDR1 and CDR2: KGHSH and LQKENI. V was trimmed by 3 bases and J by 9 bases, leaving 21 bases between them.

This clone was counted a few times. This sequence joins TRBV5-1 and TRBJ2-7; 9 bases are a match to TRBD1. CDR3 length equals 14 residues. The germline V gene encodes CDR1 SGHRS and CDR2 YFSETQ. Trimming took 4 bases from V and 3 from J; bases not matched to a gene: 5. The CDR3 sequence: CASSRTGDHYEQYF. CDR3 DNA: TGCGCCAGCAGCCGGACAGGGGACCACTACGAGCAGTACTTC.

This sequence joins TRBV27 and TRBJ2-7; TRBD1 matches 9 bases. CDR1 is MNHEY and CDR2 is SMNVEV in the germline V gene (reference sequence). CDR3 length equals 15 residues. J was trimmed by 2 bases and V by 4 bases; bases with no gene match: 6. DNA of the CDR3: TGTGCCAGCAGTTCCAGGACAGGGGTAGCCTACGAGCAGTACTTC. It yields the protein CASSSRTGVAYEQYF.

The genes are TRBV19 and TRBJ2-7, with D perhaps matching TRBD1 (6 bases). Trimming cost V 6 bases and J 1 base, with 10 bases left between them. Germline V gene data show CDR1 as LNHDA and CDR2 as SQIVND (reference sequence). This CDR3 has 13 residues. As DNA, the CDR3 is TGTGCCAGTAGCCCCGGACAGTCCTACGAGCAGTACTTC. Amino acids: CASSPGQSYEQYF. The full variable domain, its missing parts supplied by reference TRBV19 and TRBJ2-7, is DGGITQSPKYLFRKEGQNVTLSCEQNLNHDAMYWYRQDPGQGLRLIYYSQIVNDFQKGDIAEGYSVSREKKESFPLTVTSAQKNPTAFYLCASSPGQSYEQYFGPGTRLTVT.

The chain joins TRBV5-6 to TRBJ1-6, with D maybe TRBD1 (5 bases). The V and J ends lost 0 bases and 6 bases respectively, with 13 bases between them. Germline V gene lookup returns CDR1 SGHDT and CDR2 YYEEEE. This CDR3 comprises 16 residues. CDR3 DNA: TGTGCCAGCAGCTTGGAGTCAACCGGGGGTAATTCACCCCTCCACTTT. It is translated as CASSLESTGGNSPLHF.

The chain has TRBV7-8 and TRBJ1-5; D remains unclear. In germline, CDR1 is SGHVS, CDR2 FQNEAQ. CDR3 length: 21 amino acids. Trimming shortened V by 1 base and J by 2 bases, and 27 bases separated the two germline ends. The CDR3 DNA follows: TGTGCCAGCAGCTTAGTATCCCTTACACGGTTAGAAAGGAGGGGCAATCAGCCCCAGCATTTT. Encoded protein: CASSLVSLTRLERRGNQPQHF.

V usage is TRBV5-4 and J usage is TRBJ1-1, with D tentatively TRBD1 (6 bases). CDR1 and CDR2 (germline): SGHNT, YYREEE (reference sequence). Trimming took off 0 bases at V and 4 bases at J, with 13 bases between the two ends. The CDR3 contains 15 residues. Here the CDR3 DNA reads TGTGCCAGCAGCTTGGAACAGGGAAGGTTCACTGAAGCTTTCTTT. The encoded protein is CASSLEQGRFTEAFF.

This sequence joins TRBV7-2 and TRBJ2-1; TRBD2 agrees at 8 bases. The germline CDR1 and CDR2 sequences are SGHTA and FQGNSA. Trimming cost V 3 bases and J 2 bases; bases outside gene matches: 3. The CDR3 is 15 amino acids. CDR3 amino acids: CASSFSGTTYNEQFF. In nucleotides, the CDR3 is TGTGCCAGCAGCTTTAGCGGGACCACCTACAATGAGCAGTTCTTC.

This clone was counted a single time. In DNA form, the CDR3 reads TGTGCCAGCAGCGTAGGGGTAAAAGCGGAGACCCAGTACTTC. Translation gives CASSVGVKAETQYF. The V call is TRBV9, the J call TRBJ2-5; D is undetermined. The CDR3 covers 14 residues. The germline V and J ends were trimmed by 0 bases and 5 bases, with 11 bases remaining between them. Per germline, CDR1 SGDLS and CDR2 YYNGEE.

The chain recombines TRBV29-1 with TRBJ2-1; weak D call: TRBD2 (5 bases). V lost 7 bases and J lost 6, with 10 bases in between. This CDR3 comprises 11 residues. CDR1 is SQVTM, CDR2 ANQGSEA, per germline. The CDR3 DNA sequence: TGCAGCGGGACCGGAGGCAATGAGCAGTTCTTC. Translation gives CSGTGGNEQFF.

This chain connects TRBV6-5 to TRBJ2-7; D is perhaps TRBD2 (6 bases). CDR1 is MNHEY, CDR2 SVGAGI, per germline. V lost 2 bases, J lost 2 bases, and 13 bases lay in between. CDR3 length: 15 amino acids. CDR3 sequence reads: CASSYGGSGAYEQYF. The CDR3 DNA is TGTGCCAGCAGTTACGGGGGGAGCGGCGCCTACGAGCAGTACTTC.

J is TRBJ1-6 and V is TRBV7-9; 9 nucleotides align to TRBD1. This CDR3 comprises 14 residues. V gave up 6 bases and J gave up 9 bases; unmatched junction bases: 6. CDR1 and CDR2 (germline): SEHNR, FQNEAQ (reference sequence). CDR3 nucleotide sequence: TGTGCCAGCAGTTCCGGGACAGGGCTTTCACCCCTCCACTTT. As protein: CASSSGTGLSPLHF. Based on the CDR3 plus reference TRBV7-9 and TRBJ1-6, the full variable domain is DTGVSQNPRHKITKRGQNVTFRCDPISEHNRLYWYRQTLGQGPEFLTYFQNEAQLEKSRLLSDRFSAERPKGSFSTLEIQRTEQGDSAMYLCASSSGTGLSPLHFGNGTRLTVT.

This clone was detected only once. The rearrangement uses TRBV7-9 and TRBJ2-3, with D perhaps TRBD1 (6 bases). There are 17 residues in the CDR3. Trimming took 5 bases from V and 2 from J, leaving 20 bases between them. In germline, CDR1 is SEHNR, CDR2 FQNEAQ (reference sequence). The CDR3 DNA reads TGTGCCAGCAGCCCTAATGCTGGAGGACAGCCCACAGATACGCAGTATTTT. Translated, it gives CASSPNAGGQPTDTQYF.

The chain couples TRBV9 to TRBJ2-7; TRBD2 matches at 11 bases. V lost 3 bases and J lost 3; bases outside the gene matches: 5. The V gene's germline CDR1 is SGDLS and CDR2 YYNGEE. This CDR3 has 15 amino acids. The CDR3 DNA reads as TGTGCCAGCAGCGCGACTAGCGGGATGGTCTACGAGCAGTACTTC. Translation: CASSATSGMVYEQYF.

This chain uses TRBV2 with TRBJ1-2; maybe TRBD1 (6 bases). Germline V gene sequence: CDR1 SNHLY, CDR2 FYNNEI. The CDR3 consists of 14 residues. Deletions cut 1 base from V and 5 bases from J, with 11 bases between. The CDR3 DNA reads TGTGCCAGCAGTGAAGGTGGGACAAGGTATGGCTACACCTTC. Translating gives CASSEGGTRYGYTF. Full variable domain (remainder filled in from reference TRBV2 and TRBJ1-2): EPEVTQTPSHQVTQMGQEVILRCVPISNHLYFYWYRQILGQKVEFLVSFYNNEISEKSEIFDDQFSVERPDGSNFTLKIRSTKLEDSAMYFCASSEGGTRYGYTFGSGTRLTVV.

The chain uses TRBV10-3 and TRBJ2-5; the match to TRBD1 covers 8 bases. This CDR3 region has 14 residues. Germline V gene lookup returns CDR1 ENHRY and CDR2 SYGVKD. V lost 2 bases and J lost 1; bases outside the gene matches: 0. CDR3 residues: CAISEQGAQETQYF. In DNA form, the CDR3 reads TGTGCCATCAGTGAGCAGGGGGCCCAAGAGACCCAGTACTTC.